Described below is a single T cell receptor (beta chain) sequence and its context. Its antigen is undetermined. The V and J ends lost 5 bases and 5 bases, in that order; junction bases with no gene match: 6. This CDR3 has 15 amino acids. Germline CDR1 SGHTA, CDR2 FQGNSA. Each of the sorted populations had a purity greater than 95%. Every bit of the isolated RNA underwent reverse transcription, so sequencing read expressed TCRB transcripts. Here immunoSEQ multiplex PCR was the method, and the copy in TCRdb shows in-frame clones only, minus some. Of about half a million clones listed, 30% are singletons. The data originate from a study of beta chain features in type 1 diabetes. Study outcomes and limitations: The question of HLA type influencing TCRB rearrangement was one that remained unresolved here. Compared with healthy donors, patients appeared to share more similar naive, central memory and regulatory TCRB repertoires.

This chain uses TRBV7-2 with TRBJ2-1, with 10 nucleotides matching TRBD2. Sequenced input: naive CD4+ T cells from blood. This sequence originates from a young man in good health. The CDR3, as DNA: TGTGCCAGCAGCAGTACTAGCGGGATCCACAATGAGCAGTTCTTC. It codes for CASSSTSGIHNEQFF. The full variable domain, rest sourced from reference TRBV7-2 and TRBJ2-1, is GAGVSQSPSNKVTEKGKDVELRCDPISGHTALYWYRQSLGQGLEFLIYFQGNSAPDKSGLPSDRFSAERTGGSVSTLTIQRTQQEDSAVYLCASSSTSGIHNEQFFGPGTRLTVL.